Sequencing of this T cell receptor beta chain was carried out in a study of CD8 T cells in ankylosing spondylitis. The CDR3 contains 16 residues. Per the germline V gene, CDR1 is KGHDR and CDR2 is SFDVKD. V trimming: 4 bases; J trimming: 7 bases; junction bases outside the gene matches: 9. This clonotype was detected a few times. One entry per CDR3 protein, called by TCRdb with MiXCR from the 5' RACE reads. The sample has roughly 170,000 distinct CDR3 sequences, around a tenth seen once. The chain is built from TRBV24-1 and TRBJ2-1; 10 positions match TRBD2. Sequencing was carried out using blood, either unsorted or a sorted T cell fraction (not recorded which). This clonotype was sampled from a female donor with ankylosing spondylitis or in good health (not recorded which). CDR3 in DNA: TGTGCCACCAGTGACGAGCGGGAGGGAGGGTGGAATGAGCAGTTCTTC. Protein: CATSDEREGGWNEQFF.